This T cell receptor (beta chain) was sequenced during a study of early stage breast cancer tumors. Study overall: Of some 16 invasive breast tumors, about a dozen were hormone receptor-positive, HER2-negative.

Germline V CDR1 and CDR2: MNHNS, SASEGT. CDR3 length: 11 residues. Sequencing used immunoSEQ multiplex PCR; TCRdb keeps in-frame clones, though not all of them. The table records roughly 34,000 clones, around 70% of them present only once. In the case of this clone: The antigen is undetermined.

Overall study findings and caveats: Comparing each tissue with blood distinguished tumor from normal in 14 of 16 patients. Enriched TCRB sequences shared across patients were mostly commonly generated sequences. Compared with adjacent normal breast tissue, tumors showed roughly 2.4-fold greater T cell density and higher clonality.

This sequence was found in a person in their sixties with breast cancer. Material for sequencing was blood. This rearrangement joins TRBV6-1 to TRBJ2-5, with no clear D. The better agreement between TRBJ2-7 and the DNA end casts doubt on the J call. The CDR3 bases are TGTGCCAGCAGTGGTCGAGGCGAGCAGTACTTC. Translation: CASSGRGEQYF.